The text below deals with one TCR beta chain. This entry is derived from a study of blood T cell repertoires in COVID-19. For the study at large: PBMCs, B-cell-depleted T cells, or T cells provided the cDNA or gDNA that made up the material.

Sequencing was performed with immunoSEQ multiplex PCR; in TCRdb, only in-frame clones are kept and a portion is missing. The sample carries under 250,000 clones, roughly 81% recorded once. CDR1 SNHLY and CDR2 FYNNEI come from the germline V gene. V lost 6 bases and J 0 bases, leaving 11 bases between the germline ends. This CDR3 comprises 14 residues. This sequence joins TRBV2 and TRBJ1-1; TRBD1 is a possible D gene (5 bases). Sequenced input: peripheral blood. This receptor was taken from a woman aged 45 to 65 with active or convalescent COVID-19. CDR3 amino acids: CASSIQGLNTEAFF. The CDR3 DNA is TGTGCCAGCAGCATCCAGGGCCTGAACACTGAAGCTTTCTTT.